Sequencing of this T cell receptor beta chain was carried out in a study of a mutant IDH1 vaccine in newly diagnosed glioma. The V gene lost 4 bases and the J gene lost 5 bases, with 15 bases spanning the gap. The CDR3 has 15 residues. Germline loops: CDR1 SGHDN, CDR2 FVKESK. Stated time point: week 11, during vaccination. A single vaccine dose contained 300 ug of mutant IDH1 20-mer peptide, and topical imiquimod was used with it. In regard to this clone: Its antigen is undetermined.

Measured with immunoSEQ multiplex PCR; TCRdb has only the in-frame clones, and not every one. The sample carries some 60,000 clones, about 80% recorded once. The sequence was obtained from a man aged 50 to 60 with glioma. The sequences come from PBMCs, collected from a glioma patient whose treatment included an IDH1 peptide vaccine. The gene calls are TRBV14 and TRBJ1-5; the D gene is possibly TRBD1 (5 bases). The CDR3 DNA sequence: TGTGCCAGCAGCCTTGGGGGGGGAGGCGATCAGCCCCAGCATTTT. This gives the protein CASSLGGGGDQPQHF. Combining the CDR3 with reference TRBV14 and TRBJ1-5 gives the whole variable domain EAGVTQFPSHSVIEKGQTVTLRCDPISGHDNLYWYRRVMGKEIKFLLHFVKESKQDESGMPNNRFLAERTGGTYSTLKVQPAELEDSGVYFCASSLGGGGDQPQHFGDGTRLSIL.